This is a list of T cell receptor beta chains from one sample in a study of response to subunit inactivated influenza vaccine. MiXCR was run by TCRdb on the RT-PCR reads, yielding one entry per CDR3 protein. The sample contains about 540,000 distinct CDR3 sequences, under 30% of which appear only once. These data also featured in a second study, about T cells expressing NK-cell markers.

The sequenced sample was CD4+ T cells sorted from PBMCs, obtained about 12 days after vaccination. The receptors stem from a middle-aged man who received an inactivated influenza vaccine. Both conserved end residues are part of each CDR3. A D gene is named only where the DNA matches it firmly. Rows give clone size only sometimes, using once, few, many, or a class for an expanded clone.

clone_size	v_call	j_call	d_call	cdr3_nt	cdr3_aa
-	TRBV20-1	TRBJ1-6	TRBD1	TGCAGTGCTAGAGACCGGATTACAGGGGGGGCTTCACCCCTCCACTTT	CSARDRITGGASPLHF
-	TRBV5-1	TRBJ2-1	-	TGCGCCAGCAGGCGAAGGGACGCTGTCTTAGTTTACAATGAGCAGTTCTTC	CASRRRDAVLVYNEQFF
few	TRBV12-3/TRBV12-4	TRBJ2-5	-	TGTGCCAGCAGTCTATGGCAGGAGACCCAGTACTTC	CASSLWQETQYF
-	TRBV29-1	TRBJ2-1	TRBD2	TGCAGCGTTGGGGGGAGGGCGTACAATGAGCAGTTCTTC	CSVGGRAYNEQFF
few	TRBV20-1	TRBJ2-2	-	TGCAGTGCTAGAGCCCCGGCGGGCGGGGAGCTGTTTTTT	CSARAPAGGELFF
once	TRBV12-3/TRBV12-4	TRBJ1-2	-	TGTGCCAGCAGTTTAGCTTTGGAAATTCAATCTGATGGCTACACCTTC	CASSLALEIQSDGYTF
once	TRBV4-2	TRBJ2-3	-	TGTGCCAGCAGCCAAGATATTTCGGTCCTCGCCACAGATACGCAGTATTTT	CASSQDISVLATDTQYF
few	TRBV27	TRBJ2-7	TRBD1	TGTGCCAGCAGTTGGGGACAGGGTATCGCCTACGAGCAGTACTTC	CASSWGQGIAYEQYF
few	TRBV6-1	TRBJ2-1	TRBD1	TGTGCCAGCAGTCGGACAGGGGGCGGTTCTTTGCAGTTCTTC	CASSRTGGGSLQFF
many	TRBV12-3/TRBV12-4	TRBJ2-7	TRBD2	TGTGCCAGCAGTTCCCGGGACTACTCCTACGAGCAGTACTTC	CASSSRDYSYEQYF
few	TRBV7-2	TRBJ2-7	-	TGTGCCAGCAGCTTAGAGCCCCGTGGGGACGAGCAGTACTTC	CASSLEPRGDEQYF
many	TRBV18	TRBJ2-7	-	TGTGCCAGCTCACCCGTCCTAGGCGAGCAGTACTTC	CASSPVLGEQYF
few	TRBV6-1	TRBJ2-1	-	TGTGCCTCCAGAAAAACAGGGTCCTACAATGAGCAGTTCTTC	CASRKTGSYNEQFF
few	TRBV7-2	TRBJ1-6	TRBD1	TGTGCCAGCAGCTTGAGTGGGGACAGCTATAATTCACCCCTCCACTTT	CASSLSGDSYNSPLHF
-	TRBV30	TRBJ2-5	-	TGTGCCTGGAGTGGGAAAGGGGGTATGGAGACCCAGTACTTC	CAWSGKGGMETQYF
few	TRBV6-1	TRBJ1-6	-	TGTGCCAGCCAAGGTCGAACGGCAGGCTATAATTCACCCCTCCACTTT	CASQGRTAGYNSPLHF
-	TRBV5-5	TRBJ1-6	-	TGTGCCAGCAGCTTGGAAGGGGCCTTTTCACCCCTCCACTTT	CASSLEGAFSPLHF
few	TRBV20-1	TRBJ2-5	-	TGCAGTGCTAGGAAGAAAGAGACCCAGTACTTC	CSARKKETQYF
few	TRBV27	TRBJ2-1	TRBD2	TGTGCCAGCACCAGGGATGCGGGAGGGTTCGGCAATGAGCAGTTCTTC	CASTRDAGGFGNEQFF
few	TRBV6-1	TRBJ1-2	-	TGTGCCAGCAGCAACATGGACGGAGCTTATGGCTACACCTTC	CASSNMDGAYGYTF
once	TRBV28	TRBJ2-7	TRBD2	TGTGCCAGCAGTCTCAGGGGCTACGGCGGTCTAGCGGGAGTCACCTACGAGCAGTACTTC	CASSLRGYGGLAGVTYEQYF
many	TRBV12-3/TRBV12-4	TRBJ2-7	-	TGTGCCAGCAGTTTGTTTGTGTACGAGCAGTACTTC	CASSLFVYEQYF
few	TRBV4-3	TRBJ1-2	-	TGCGCCAGCAGCCTTTCTGGGGAGCACTATGGCTACACCTTC	CASSLSGEHYGYTF
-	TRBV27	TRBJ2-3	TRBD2	TGTGCCAGCAGTCCCCCGGCGGGGGGCAATACGCAGTATTTT	CASSPPAGGNTQYF
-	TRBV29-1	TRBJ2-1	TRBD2	TGCAGCGTTGGGGTGGCTAGCGGGGGTACAGAGCAGTTCTTC	CSVGVASGGTEQFF
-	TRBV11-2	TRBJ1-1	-	TGTGCCAGCAGCTCCAGGGAACAGAACACTGAAGCTTTCTTT	CASSSREQNTEAFF
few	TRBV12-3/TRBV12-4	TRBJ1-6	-	TGTGCCAGCACCCAGACAGAGAATTCACCCCTCCACTTT	CASTQTENSPLHF
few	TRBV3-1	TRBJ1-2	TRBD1	TGTGCCAGCAGCCAAACCGGGACAGGGAACTATGGCTACACCTTC	CASSQTGTGNYGYTF
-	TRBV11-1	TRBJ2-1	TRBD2	TGTGCCAGCAGCTTCACTCCGGGACTAGCGGGAGCCAACTCCTACAATGAGCAGTTCTTC	CASSFTPGLAGANSYNEQFF
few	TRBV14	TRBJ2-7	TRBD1	TGTGCCAGCAGTCCTACAGGGGGAACTAGTTCGGTGAACGAGCAGTACTTC	CASSPTGGTSSVNEQYF
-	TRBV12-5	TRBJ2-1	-	TGTGCTAGTGGTTTGGCTGAGAATGCGAATGAGCAGTTCTTC	CASGLAENANEQFF
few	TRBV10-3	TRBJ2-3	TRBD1	TGTGCCATACAGGGGAGCACAGATACGCAGTATTTT	CAIQGSTDTQYF
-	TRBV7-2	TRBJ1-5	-	TGTGCCAGTGGGCCGGGGACTGGGAGGTCGCCCCAGCATTTT	CASGPGTGRSPQHF
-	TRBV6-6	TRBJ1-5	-	TGTGCCAGCAGTTGGGCAGGCGGTCAGCATTTT	CASSWAGGQHF
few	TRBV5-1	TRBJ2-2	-	TGCGCCAGCAGCCGGGACCCAGGGACCGGGGAGCTGTTTTTT	CASSRDPGTGELFF
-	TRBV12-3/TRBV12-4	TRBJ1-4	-	TGTGCCAGCAGTTCCTCAGGGGAAAGTGAAAAACTGTTTTTT	CASSSSGESEKLFF
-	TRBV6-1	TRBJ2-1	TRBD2	TGTGCCAGCAGAAGTAGCGGGAGGGCCTTGGATGAGCAGTTCTTC	CASRSSGRALDEQFF